This TCR beta chain was captured by sequencing in a study of T cell responses to AZD1222 COVID-19 vaccine. This clone turned up a few times. The data were produced by immunoSEQ multiplex PCR, yet TCRdb's version contains in-frame clones alone and is incomplete. The table records about 150,000 clones, more than 80% of them present only once. This clonotype was sampled from an adult in good health. The sequences come from peripheral blood, collected on day 0 of AZD1222 vaccination.

CDR3 protein: CASSLSGWGRTDTQYF. CDR3 bases: TGCGCCAGCAGCTTGTCGGGATGGGGGCGCACAGATACGCAGTATTTT. The rearrangement links TRBV5-1 to TRBJ2-3, with TRBD1 as a possible D gene (6 bases). Between the trimmed V and J ends, which lost 1 base and 1 base, there was a span of 13 bases. The CDR3 is 16 residues long. Germline V gene lookup returns CDR1 SGHRS and CDR2 YFSETQ.